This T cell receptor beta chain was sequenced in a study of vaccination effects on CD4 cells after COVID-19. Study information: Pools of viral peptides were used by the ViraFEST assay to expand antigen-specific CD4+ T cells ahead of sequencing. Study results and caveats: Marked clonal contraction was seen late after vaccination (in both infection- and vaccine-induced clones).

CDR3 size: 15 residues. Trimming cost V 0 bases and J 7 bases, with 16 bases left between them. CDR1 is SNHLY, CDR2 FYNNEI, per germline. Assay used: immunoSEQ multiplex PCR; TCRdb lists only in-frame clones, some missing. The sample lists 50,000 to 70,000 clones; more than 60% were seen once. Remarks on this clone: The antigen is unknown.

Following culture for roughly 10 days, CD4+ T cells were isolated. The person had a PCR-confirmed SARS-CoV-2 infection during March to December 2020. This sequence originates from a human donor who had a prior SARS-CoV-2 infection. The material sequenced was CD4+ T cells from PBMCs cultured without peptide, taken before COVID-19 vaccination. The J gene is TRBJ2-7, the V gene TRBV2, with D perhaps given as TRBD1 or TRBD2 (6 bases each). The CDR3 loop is CASSEALRDTGEQYF. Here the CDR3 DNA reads TGTGCCAGCAGTGAAGCCTTGCGGGACACGGGAGAGCAGTACTTC.